Listed here are 25 T cell receptor beta chains from one sample, sequenced in a study of response to subunit inactivated influenza vaccine (dated by TCRdb to the late 2010s). Library construction relied on RT-PCR. Reads for this sample came from an Illumina HiSeq 2500. TCRdb cleaned the public reads at Q25 with fastp, built clones with MiXCR and kept in-frame beta chains. Under each unique CDR3 protein, matching rows form one entry showing the most common genes and DNA. The sample table shows 490,000 or so distinct CDR3 sequences, and about 8% are seen once. Jointly, the top ten make up over 10% of the sample. Material: PBMCs from blood, obtained approximately 25 months after vaccination. Receptors were obtained from a man in his fifties or sixties who received an inactivated influenza vaccine. Donor details come from another sample of the same person, matched by shared clones.

This clonotype was counted ten times or more. The gene calls are TRBV20-1 and TRBJ1-3; TRBD1 matches 7 bases. Germline CDR1 reads DFQATT; CDR2 reads SNEGSKA (reference sequence). This CDR3 has 15 residues. The junction had 4 bases not matched to a gene; V was cut back by 2 bases and J by 0 bases. The CDR3 sequence: CSARFTGDSGNTIYF. The CDR3 DNA follows: TGCAGTGCTAGATTCACAGGGGACTCTGGAAACACCATATATTTT.

This clonotype was detected a few times. This chain links TRBV5-6 with TRBJ2-3; 10 bases align to TRBD2. There are 17 residues in the CDR3. Unmatched junction bases numbered 12, after V lost 3 bases and J lost 5 bases. Germline assignment: CDR1 SGHDT and CDR2 YYEEEE. The CDR3 DNA reads as TGTGCCAGCAGCTCCTCACGCGAGCGGGGGGGAGGAGATACGCAGTATTTT. Translating it yields CASSSSRERGGGDTQYF.

About this clonotype: The final CDR3 position lacks the conserved phenylalanine or tryptophan, pointing to a likely read error. This sequence joins TRBV10-3 and TRBJ2-7; 9 bases fit TRBD2. CDR1 and CDR2 from the germline V gene are ENHRY and SYGVKD. J was trimmed by 4 bases and V by 7 bases; bases with no gene match: 14. This CDR3 region has 16 residues. CDR3 region: CAITQGESGGIYEQYS. CDR3 sequence (DNA): TGTGCCATCACCCAAGGGGAAAGCGGGGGGATTTACGAGCAGTACTCC.

The rearrangement joins TRBV4-3 to TRBJ2-3; either TRBD1 or TRBD2 may fit D (6 bases each). This CDR3 comprises 17 residues. Germline-derived CDR1 and CDR2 are LGHNA and YSLEER. V was shortened by 0 bases and J by 2 bases, with 15 bases between the two germline ends. In nucleotides, the CDR3 is TGCGCCAGCAGCCAAGATCTAAGGGGGGCCCTCACAGATACGCAGTATTTT. It translates to CASSQDLRGALTDTQYF.

The V gene is TRBV28, the J gene TRBJ1-2; the D is unclear. V dropped 3 bases and J dropped 4 bases, with 12 bases sitting between them. Germline V CDR1 and CDR2: MDHEN, SYDVKM. This CDR3 region has 14 residues. The CDR3 loop is CASSLGSLGYGYTF. DNA of the CDR3: TGTGCCAGCAGTTTGGGGAGTCTTGGCTATGGCTACACCTTC.

This clonotype turned up a few times. This chain joins TRBV4-1 and TRBJ2-6; no firm D call. This CDR3 spans 15 amino acids. V shed 1 base and J shed 0 bases, with 4 bases lying between them. Germline CDR1 and CDR2: MGHRA and YSYEKL. The DNA for the CDR3 is TGCGCCAGCAGCCAAGTGGACTCTGGGGCCAACGTCCTGACTTTC. This translates into CASSQVDSGANVLTF.

The chain couples TRBV14 to TRBJ1-1; TRBD1 is a possible D gene (6 bases). Trimming took 0 bases from V and 5 from J, leaving 13 bases between them. Per the germline V gene, CDR1 is SGHDN and CDR2 is FVKESK. CDR3 length equals 15 residues. This CDR3 reads CASSQEYTGLTEAFF. The CDR3 bases are TGTGCCAGCAGCCAAGAGTACACAGGGCTAACTGAAGCTTTCTTT.

The rearrangement uses TRBV9 and TRBJ2-3; a possible D gene is TRBD1 (5 bases). V lost 1 base to trimming and J lost 3 bases, with 6 bases between them. The CDR3 loop spans 13 amino acids. Germline V gives CDR1 SGDLS, CDR2 YYNGEE. CDR3 nucleotides: TGTGCCAGCAGCGTACCAGGGACAGATACGCAGTATTTT. This translates into CASSVPGTDTQYF.

This clonotype was detected ten times or more. CDR3 protein: CASSLRHGSRDTQYF. The CDR3 DNA reads as TGTGCCAGCAGTTTACGGCACGGGAGTCGGGATACGCAGTATTTT. The chain is built from TRBV12-3 or TRBV12-4 and TRBJ2-3, with D possibly being TRBD2 (6 bases). Trimming stripped 2 bases from V and 6 bases from J, with 15 bases between. The CDR3 runs to 15 residues.

Ten or more counts support this clonotype. This chain links TRBV29-1 with TRBJ1-3, with D uncertain. V lost 4 bases, J lost 0 bases, and 16 bases lay in between. Germline V lookup: CDR1 SQVTM, CDR2 ANQGSEA. This CDR3 contains 16 residues. The DNA of the CDR3 is TGCAGCGTTGCCGAAGAGTTAACAGCCTCTGGAAACACCATATATTTT. Protein: CSVAEELTASGNTIYF.

There are a few counts of this clonotype. The chain couples TRBV9 to TRBJ1-2; D remains ambiguous. Trimming removed 0 bases at V and 2 bases at J, with 8 bases between. The CDR3 spans 14 residues. In germline, CDR1 is SGDLS, CDR2 YYNGEE. This CDR3 reads CASSVDPVNYGYTF. The CDR3, as DNA: TGTGCCAGCAGCGTAGATCCAGTCAACTATGGCTACACCTTC.

This clonotype was seen only a few times. The chain couples TRBV7-9 to TRBJ2-7, with D perhaps TRBD1 (6 bases). Germline CDR1 reads SEHNR; CDR2 reads FQNEAQ (reference sequence). V shed 5 bases and J shed 3 bases, with 11 bases lying between them. This CDR3 is 13 amino acids long. CDR3 loop: CASSPQGIYEQYF. Written as DNA, the CDR3 is TGTGCCAGCAGCCCACAGGGTATCTACGAGCAGTACTTC.

The CDR3 DNA sequence: TGCAGCGTTGAGCTGGGGACCCCCTCCATGAATACGCAGTATTTT. Translating gives CSVELGTPSMNTQYF. This chain links TRBV29-1 with TRBJ2-3, with D perhaps TRBD1 or TRBD2 (5 bases each). Trimming left V 3 bases short and J 7 bases short, with 20 bases between. CDR1 and CDR2 from the germline V gene are SQVTM and ANQGSEA. The CDR3 loop spans 15 amino acids.

CDR3 bases: TGTGCCAGCGGGGCTGCAAGGGAGCAGTACTTC. Protein sequence: CASGAAREQYF. The chain has TRBV27 and TRBJ2-7; D is possibly TRBD1 (5 bases). The CDR3 covers 11 residues. Deletions cut 8 bases from V and 7 bases from J, with 12 bases between. The V gene's germline CDR1 is MNHEY and CDR2 SMNVEV (reference sequence).

Many counts were recorded for this clonotype. CDR3 in amino acids: CASSSRGLAGLDEQFF. The CDR3 bases are TGTGCCAGCAGCTCCAGAGGACTAGCGGGATTGGATGAGCAGTTCTTC. The rearrangement links TRBV7-6 to TRBJ2-1, with 12 bases fitting TRBD2. Germline trimming cut 4 bases from V and 8 bases from J; bases unmatched to any gene: 9. Germline CDR1 is SGHVS and CDR2 is FNYEAQ. The CDR3 is 16 residues long. The whole variable domain, remainder taken from reference TRBV7-6 and TRBJ2-1, is GAGVSQSPRYKVTKRGQDVALRCDPISGHVSLYWYRQALGQGPEFLTYFNYEAQQDKSGLPNDRFSAERPEGSISTLTIQRTEQRDSAMYRCASSSRGLAGLDEQFFGPGTRLTVL.

This clonotype has ten or more counts. The chain combines TRBV5-6 with TRBJ1-5, with no clear D. V lost 0 bases and J lost 0, with 10 bases in between. The CDR3 extends over 16 amino acids. Germline CDR1 reads SGHDT; CDR2 reads YYEEEE. For the CDR3, the DNA is TGTGCCAGCAGCTTGGCCGCCAGCAATAGCAATCAGCCCCAGCATTTT. Translated, it gives CASSLAASNSNQPQHF.

The chain recombines TRBV5-1 with TRBJ1-1; D not resolved. The V end lost 4 bases, the J end lost 0 bases, and 10 bases lay between the germline ends. There are 14 residues in the CDR3. The germline CDR1 and CDR2 sequences are SGHRS and YFSETQ. The CDR3 DNA sequence: TGCGCCAGCAGCGTGAATTACATGAACACTGAAGCTTTCTTT. This translates into CASSVNYMNTEAFF.

This clonotype was recorded at least ten times. The V gene is TRBV6-1, the J gene TRBJ1-5; D is ambiguous. This CDR3 spans 13 amino acids. Germline V gene lookup returns CDR1 MNHNS and CDR2 SASEGT. V was cut by 5 bases and J by 6 bases, with 11 bases left in between. The CDR3: CASSSGVGQPQHF. DNA of the CDR3: TGTGCCAGCAGTAGCGGGGTTGGTCAGCCCCAGCATTTT.

V gene TRBV5-6 combines with J gene TRBJ2-3; 7 bases fit TRBD2. The V gene end was trimmed by 3 bases and the J gene end by 11 bases; junction bases not matched to a gene: 6. The CDR3 loop spans 12 amino acids. CDR1 is SGHDT, CDR2 YYEEEE, per germline. CDR3 bases: TGTGCCAGCAGCTACCTAGCGGATTTGCAGTATTTT. This codes for CASSYLADLQYF.

This clonotype was detected ten times or more. This sequence joins TRBV12-3 or TRBV12-4 and TRBJ2-7; D is undetermined. The CDR3 has 13 amino acids. Trimming cost V 2 bases and J 3 bases, with 8 bases left between them. The DNA of the CDR3 is TGTGCCAGCAGTTTATCCCCTAACTACGAGCAGTACTTC. This encodes CASSLSPNYEQYF.

In this sample, this clonotype turned up a few times. The rearrangement links TRBV6-1 to TRBJ2-1, with D maybe TRBD1 (6 bases). This CDR3 region has 13 residues. Germline assignment: CDR1 MNHNS and CDR2 SASEGT. V was shortened by 6 bases and J by 8 bases, with 14 bases between the two germline ends. CDR3: CASRPDSLDEQFF. CDR3 in DNA: TGTGCCAGCAGGCCGGACAGCCTGGATGAGCAGTTCTTC.

This clonotype has just a few counts. The chain uses TRBV5-5 and TRBJ1-1; 7 bases line up with TRBD1. CDR1 is SGHKS, CDR2 YYEKEE, per germline (reference sequence). This CDR3 is 14 amino acids long. Trimming took 1 base from V and 11 from J; bases not matched to a gene: 11. The DNA for the CDR3 is TGTGCCAGCAGCTTGCCAGGGACAGCTGAAGTTGCTTTCTTT. Translated: CASSLPGTAEVAFF.

The table lists this clonotype with a few counts. V and J are TRBV20-1 and TRBJ1-1; D remains ambiguous. V dropped 6 bases and J dropped 1 base, with 9 bases sitting between them. Germline loops: CDR1 DFQATT, CDR2 SNEGSKA (reference sequence). This CDR3 spans 12 amino acids. This CDR3 reads CSALLRNTEAFF. The CDR3 DNA reads as TGCAGTGCCCTTTTAAGGAACACTGAAGCTTTCTTT.

This clonotype came up a few times. One end of the junction varies from germline; a read error may be responsible. This chain uses TRBV7-7 with TRBJ2-2; 7 positions match TRBD1. In germline, CDR1 is SSHAT, CDR2 FNYEAQ (reference sequence). The length of the CDR3 is 18 residues. Here the CDR3 DNA reads TGTGCTAGCAGCTTAGGTCCGCGACAGGGTATCTACACCGGGGAGCTGTTTTTT. Protein: CASSLGPRQGIYTGELFF.

This clonotype was counted between two and nine times. This sequence joins TRBV27 and TRBJ2-5; possibly TRBD2 for D (6 bases). The CDR3 runs to 14 residues. CDR1 and CDR2 (germline): MNHEY, SMNVEV (reference sequence). V was cut by 6 bases and J by 2 bases, with 13 bases left in between. The CDR3 spells CASSTGLRQETQYF. The CDR3 coding sequence is TGTGCCAGCAGCACGGGACTTAGACAAGAGACCCAGTACTTC.